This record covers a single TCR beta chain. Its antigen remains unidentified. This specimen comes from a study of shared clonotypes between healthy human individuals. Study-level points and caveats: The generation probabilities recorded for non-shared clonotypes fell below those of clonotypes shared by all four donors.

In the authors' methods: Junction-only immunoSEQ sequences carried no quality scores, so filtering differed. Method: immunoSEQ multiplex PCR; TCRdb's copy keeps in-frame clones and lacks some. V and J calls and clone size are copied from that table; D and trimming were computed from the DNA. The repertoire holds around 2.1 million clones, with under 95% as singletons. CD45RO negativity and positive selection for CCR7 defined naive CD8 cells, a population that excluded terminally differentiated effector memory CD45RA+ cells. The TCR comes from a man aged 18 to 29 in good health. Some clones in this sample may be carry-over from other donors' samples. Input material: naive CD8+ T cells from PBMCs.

The CDR3 reads CASSQEGVLYGYTF. The CDR3 nucleotides are TGCGCCAGCAGCCAAGAGGGGGTTCTCTATGGCTACACCTTC. The V and J genes are TRBV4-3 and TRBJ1-2, with D possibly being TRBD1 (5 bases). This CDR3 has 14 amino acids. Trimming took 0 bases from V and 4 from J, leaving 9 bases between them. CDR1 is LGHNA, CDR2 YSLEER, per germline.